A selection of T cell receptor beta chains follows, all from one sample in a study of STAT5B mutations in CD4+ large granular lymphocyte leukemia. The repertoire was sequenced with immunoSEQ multiplex PCR; TCRdb's copy has only in-frame clones and lacks some. The profile covers approximately 35,000 clones, with about 76% appearing a single time and around 2.1% taken by the ten largest. The sequenced sample was CD4+ T cells from blood buffy coats. The receptors derive from a human donor in good health. Each CDR3 is given with its conserved first and last residue. Fields, in order: CDR3 protein, CDR3 DNA, J gene, clone size, V gene, D gene. The D gene is left open where the match is weak. Not every row has a clone size; where given, it reads once, few, many or a size class.

CASSLGPSDSNQPQHF TGTGCCAGCAGCTTGGGCCCGAGCGACAGCAATCAGCCCCAGCATTTT TRBJ1-5 few TRBV7-6 .
CAWSSRGGTGRVQYF TGTGCCTGGAGTTCGCGGGGGGGGACAGGGAGAGTGCAGTACTTC TRBJ2-7 once TRBV30 .
CASSDERGVYEQYF TGTGCCAGCAGTGACGAGCGGGGTGTCTACGAGCAGTACTTC TRBJ2-7 once TRBV2 TRBD2
CASSPRTRKATDTQYF TGTGCCAGCAGCCCCCGGACTAGGAAGGCCACAGATACGCAGTATTTT TRBJ2-3 . TRBV4-2 TRBD2
CASSRGEPEETQYF TGTGCCAGTAGTAGAGGGGAGCCCGAAGAGACCCAGTACTTC TRBJ2-5 . TRBV19 .
CASRRQVLDTEAFF TGTGCCAGCAGGAGACAGGTTTTAGACACTGAAGCTTTCTTT TRBJ1-1 . TRBV7-8 .
CASSLGPYYEQYF TGTGCCAGCAGCTTGGGCCCATACTACGAGCAGTACTTC TRBJ2-7 . TRBV5-4 .
CASSIDGNRVYEQYF TGTGCCAGTAGTATAGATGGGAACAGGGTTTACGAGCAGTACTTC TRBJ2-7 . TRBV19 .
CATSRERTGASYGYTF TGTGCCACCAGCAGAGAAAGGACAGGAGCGTCCTATGGCTACACCTTC TRBJ1-2 . TRBV15 TRBD1
CASSIGLGQSNYGYTF TGTGCCAGTAGTATAGGTTTGGGACAGAGTAACTATGGCTACACCTTC TRBJ1-2 . TRBV19 TRBD1
CASSPRTGGYEQYF TGTGCCAGCAGCCCCCGGACAGGCGGCTACGAGCAGTACTTC TRBJ2-7 . TRBV11-3 TRBD1
CASSPDRYEQYF TGTGCCAGCAGCCCCGACCGCTACGAGCAGTACTTC TRBJ2-7 few TRBV7-9 .
CASRQGTGSSSGNTIYF TGTGCCAGCAGACAGGGGACAGGGTCGAGCTCTGGAAACACCATATATTTT TRBJ1-3 . TRBV27 TRBD1
CAWSRDRGFYGYTF TGTGCCTGGAGCCGGGACAGGGGGTTCTATGGCTACACCTTC TRBJ1-2 . TRBV30 TRBD1